Each of the 16 T cell receptor beta chains below was sequenced from the same sample in a study of OX40 agonist ivuxolimab in advanced cancers. Repertoires were generated with immunoSEQ multiplex PCR, while TCRdb's copy carries only in-frame clones and drops some. Here the sample spans more than 50,000 clones, about 90% being singletons. The sample in question was CD4+ or CD8+ T cells sorted from blood, obtained in a trial of the OX40 agonist ivuxolimab. These receptors were obtained from an adult with an advanced solid tumor such as melanoma, head and neck, liver or kidney cancer.

The sample holds one count of this clone. V gene TRBV2 combines with J gene TRBJ2-5; 10 bases fit TRBD2. There are 15 residues in the CDR3. The junction had 3 bases not matched to a gene; V was cut back by 4 bases and J by 1 base. CDR1 and CDR2 from the germline V gene are SNHLY and FYNNEI. CDR3 sequence reads: CASSAASGGQETQYF. The CDR3 region has the DNA TGTGCCAGCAGTGCGGCTAGCGGGGGCCAAGAGACCCAGTACTTC.

The chain recombines TRBV28 with TRBJ1-1; 7 bases map to TRBD1. CDR3 length equals 14 residues. The germline V gene has CDR1 MDHEN and CDR2 SYDVKM. V gave up 7 bases and J gave up 4 bases; unmatched junction bases: 9. The chain's CDR3 is CASTFDRAGTEAFF. The DNA for the CDR3 is TGTGCCAGCACCTTCGACAGGGCTGGCACTGAAGCTTTCTTT. Combining the CDR3 with reference TRBV28 and TRBJ1-1 gives the whole variable domain DVKVTQSSRYLVKRTGEKVFLECVQDMDHENMFWYRQDPGLGLRLIYFSYDVKMKEKGDIPEGYSVSREKKERFSLILESASTNQTSMYLCASTFDRAGTEAFFGQGTRLTVV.

The CDR3 bases are TGTGCCAGTAGTACGGGACAGGTTAACGGGGAGCTGTTTTTT. It codes for CASSTGQVNGELFF. The chain couples TRBV19 to TRBJ2-2, with TRBD1 identical over 8 bases. Germline V CDR1 and CDR2: LNHDA, SQIVND (reference sequence). The CDR3 sequence is 14 residues long. J gave up 7 bases and V 4 bases, and 5 bases lay outside the gene matches. Full variable domain (remainder filled in from reference TRBV19 and TRBJ2-2): DGGITQSPKYLFRKEGQNVTLSCEQNLNHDAMYWYRQDPGQGLRLIYYSQIVNDFQKGDIAEGYSVSREKKESFPLTVTSAQKNPTAFYLCASSTGQVNGELFFGEGSRLTVL.

There are a few counts of this clone. The V gene is TRBV19, the J gene TRBJ2-5, with TRBD2 identical over 12 bases. V lost 4 bases, J lost 2 bases, and 5 bases stayed unmatched. The CDR3 sequence is 16 residues long. The germline V gene has CDR1 LNHDA and CDR2 SQIVND (reference sequence). The CDR3 DNA follows: TGTGCCAGTAGTAGACGGACTAGCGGGGAACAAGAGACCCAGTACTTC. Translation: CASSRRTSGEQETQYF.

DNA for the CDR3: TGTGCCAGCAGTCCCGGCCCAAACAGTGGGTGGGTTCCTACCTACGAGCAGTACTTC. It is translated as CASSPGPNSGWVPTYEQYF. The chain recombines TRBV27 with TRBJ2-7; no clear D. CDR3 length: 19 amino acids. Germline V gives CDR1 MNHEY, CDR2 SMNVEV (reference sequence). V shed 5 bases and J shed 2 bases, with 28 bases lying between them.

The chain recombines TRBV18 with TRBJ2-4; D assignment may be TRBD1 or TRBD2 (5 bases each). The CDR3 has 14 amino acids. With 3 bases removed from V and 7 bases from J, the gap between germline ends came to 13 bases. Germline CDR1 and CDR2: KGHSH and LQKENI. This CDR3 is CASSPSGTSNIQYF. As DNA, the CDR3 is TGTGCCAGCTCACCGAGTGGGACCTCGAACATTCAGTACTTC.

J is TRBJ2-5 and V is TRBV18; 8 positions agree with TRBD1. The better agreement between TRBJ2-7 and the DNA end casts doubt on the J call. CDR1 KGHSH and CDR2 LQKENI come from the germline V gene. This CDR3 spans 15 amino acids. The CDR3 loop is CASTAYPGQEAEQYF. The DNA for the CDR3 is TGTGCCAGCACCGCATATCCGGGACAGGAGGCCGAGCAGTACTTC.

In its sample, this clone was seen once. The genes are TRBV5-1 and TRBJ1-2, with 11 nucleotides matching TRBD1. Trimming at V came to 3 bases and at J to 4 bases, leaving 5 bases not matched to a gene. The CDR3 runs to 15 residues. Germline CDR1 and CDR2: SGHRS and YFSETQ. The CDR3 sequence is CASSSGTGGTYGYTF. The CDR3 nucleotides are TGCGCCAGCAGCTCCGGGACAGGGGGTACCTATGGCTACACCTTC. Full variable domain (missing parts from reference TRBV5-1 and TRBJ1-2): KAGVTQTPRYLIKTRGQQVTLSCSPISGHRSVSWYQQTPGQGLQFLFEYFSETQRNKGNFPGRFSGRQFSNSRSEMNVSTLELGDSALYLCASSSGTGGTYGYTFGSGTRLTVV.

This chain uses TRBV18 with TRBJ1-1; D unresolved. V was shortened by 5 bases and J by 2 bases, with 12 bases between the two germline ends. The CDR3 runs 14 residues. The V gene's germline CDR1 is KGHSH and CDR2 LQKENI. DNA of the CDR3: TGTGCCAGCTCATTCCACGGCTTCAACACTGAAGCTTTCTTT. This gives the protein CASSFHGFNTEAFF.

DNA of the CDR3: TGTGCCAGCAGAAGGGGTTATTCACCCCTCCACTTT. Translating gives CASRRGYSPLHF. The chain combines TRBV2 with TRBJ1-6; maybe TRBD1 (5 bases). CDR1 is SNHLY and CDR2 is FYNNEI in the germline V gene. The CDR3 covers 12 residues. V was pared by 6 bases and J by 8 bases, with 8 bases between.

The rearrangement joins TRBV21-1 to TRBJ2-7; the D call TRBD2 from the table was never checked on the DNA. TRBV21-1 counts as a pseudogene. The CDR3 runs 13 residues. The chain's CDR3 is CASSNTSGSEQYF. The CDR3 DNA reads as TGTGCCAGCAGCAACACTAGCGGGAGCGAGCAGTACTTC.

The chain uses TRBV5-1 and TRBJ1-2, with D hard to call. CDR3 length equals 15 residues. CDR1 is SGHRS and CDR2 is YFSETQ in the germline V gene. The V end was cut by 1 base, the J end by 0 bases, with 10 bases between. The DNA for the CDR3 is TGCGCCAGCAGCTTGAGCGGGGAAGCTAACTATGGCTACACCTTC. This sequence encodes CASSLSGEANYGYTF.

This chain connects TRBV28 to TRBJ2-1; possibly TRBD2 for D (5 bases). The CDR3 consists of 13 residues. Germline V CDR1 and CDR2: MDHEN, SYDVKM. V was trimmed by 10 bases and J by 4 bases, leaving 14 bases between them. CDR3 nucleotides: TGTGCCACGAAGGACTGGCAATACAATGAGCAGTTCTTC. Its translation is CATKDWQYNEQFF.

The gene calls are TRBV10-2 and TRBJ2-5, with 8 positions matching TRBD2. CDR3 length: 14 residues. V dropped 4 bases and J dropped 2; count of bases not matched to a gene: 3. CDR1 and CDR2 (germline): WSHSY, SAAADI. CDR3 coding DNA: TGCGCCAGCAGTGCGGCGGGGGGACAAGAGACCCAGTACTTC. Translated: CASSAAGGQETQYF.

The V call is TRBV28, the J call TRBJ2-1, with 7 bases matching TRBD2. CDR3 length: 13 amino acids. The ends lost 6 bases at V and 10 bases at J; junction bases unmatched: 9. The germline V gene encodes CDR1 MDHEN and CDR2 SYDVKM. The CDR3 coding sequence is TGTGCCAGCAGGTTGAGGGTGGGAGGGGAGCAGTTCTTC. This gives the protein CASRLRVGGEQFF. The whole variable domain, remainder taken from reference TRBV28 and TRBJ2-1, is DVKVTQSSRYLVKRTGEKVFLECVQDMDHENMFWYRQDPGLGLRLIYFSYDVKMKEKGDIPEGYSVSREKKERFSLILESASTNQTSMYLCASRLRVGGEQFFGPGTRLTVL.

V usage is TRBV2 and J usage is TRBJ2-1; 12 nucleotides agree with TRBD2. Germline values: CDR1 SNHLY, CDR2 FYNNEI. Trimming took 2 bases from V and 7 from J; bases not matched to a gene: 6. This CDR3 spans 16 amino acids. This chain's CDR3 is CASSERLAGVSNEQFF. CDR3 nucleotides: TGTGCCAGCAGTGAACGACTAGCGGGAGTATCAAATGAGCAGTTCTTC.